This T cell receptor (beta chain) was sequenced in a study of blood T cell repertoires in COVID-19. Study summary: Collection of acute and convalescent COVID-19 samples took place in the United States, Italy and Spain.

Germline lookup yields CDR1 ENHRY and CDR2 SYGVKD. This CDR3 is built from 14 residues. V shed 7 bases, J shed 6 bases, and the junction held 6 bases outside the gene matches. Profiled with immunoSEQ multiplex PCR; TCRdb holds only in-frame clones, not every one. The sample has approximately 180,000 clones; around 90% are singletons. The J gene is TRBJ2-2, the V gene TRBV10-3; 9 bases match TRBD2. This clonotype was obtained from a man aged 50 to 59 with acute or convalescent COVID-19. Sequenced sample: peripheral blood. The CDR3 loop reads CAIMSGGPSGELFF. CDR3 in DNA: TGTGCCATCATGAGCGGGGGGCCCTCCGGGGAGCTGTTTTTT.